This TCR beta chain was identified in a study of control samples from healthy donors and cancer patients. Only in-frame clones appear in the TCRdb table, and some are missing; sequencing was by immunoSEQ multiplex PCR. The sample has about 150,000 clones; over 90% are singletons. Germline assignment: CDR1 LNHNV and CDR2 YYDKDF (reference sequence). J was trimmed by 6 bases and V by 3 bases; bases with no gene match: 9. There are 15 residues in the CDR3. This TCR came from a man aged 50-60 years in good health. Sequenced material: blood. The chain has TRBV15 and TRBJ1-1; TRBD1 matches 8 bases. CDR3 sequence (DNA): TGTGCCACCAGCAGGACAGGGGCCCCGAATTCTGAAGCTTTCTTT. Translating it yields CATSRTGAPNSEAFF.